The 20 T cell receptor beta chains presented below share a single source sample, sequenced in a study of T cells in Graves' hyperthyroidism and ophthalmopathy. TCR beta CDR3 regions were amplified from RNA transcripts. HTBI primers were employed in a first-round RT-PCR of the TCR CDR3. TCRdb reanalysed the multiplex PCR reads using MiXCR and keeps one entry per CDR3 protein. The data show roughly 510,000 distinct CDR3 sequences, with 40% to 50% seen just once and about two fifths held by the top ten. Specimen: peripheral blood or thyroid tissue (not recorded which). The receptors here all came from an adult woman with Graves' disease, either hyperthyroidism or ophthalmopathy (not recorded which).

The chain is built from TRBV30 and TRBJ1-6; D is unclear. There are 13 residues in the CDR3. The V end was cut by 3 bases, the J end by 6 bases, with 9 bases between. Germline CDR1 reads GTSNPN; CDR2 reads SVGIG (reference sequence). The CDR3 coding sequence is TGTGCCTGGAGCATTGACCCTAATTCACCCCTCCACTTT. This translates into CAWSIDPNSPLHF.

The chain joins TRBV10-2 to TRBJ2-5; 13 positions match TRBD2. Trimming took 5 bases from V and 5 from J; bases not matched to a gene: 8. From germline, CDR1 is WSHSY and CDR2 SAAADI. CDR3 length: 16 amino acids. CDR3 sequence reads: CASSPGLAGAAETQYF. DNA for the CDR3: TGCGCCAGCAGTCCAGGACTAGCGGGAGCTGCCGAGACCCAGTACTTC.

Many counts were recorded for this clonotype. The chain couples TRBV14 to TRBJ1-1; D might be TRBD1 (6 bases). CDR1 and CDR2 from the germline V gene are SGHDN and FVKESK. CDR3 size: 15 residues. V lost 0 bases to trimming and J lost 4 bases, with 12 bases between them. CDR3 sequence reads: CASSQDIGGITEAFF. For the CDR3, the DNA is TGTGCCAGCAGCCAAGATATAGGGGGGATCACTGAAGCTTTCTTT.

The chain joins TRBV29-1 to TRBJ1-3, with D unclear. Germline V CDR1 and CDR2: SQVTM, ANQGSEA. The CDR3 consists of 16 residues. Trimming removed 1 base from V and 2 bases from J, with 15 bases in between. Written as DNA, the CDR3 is TGCAGCGTTGAAGTATGGGTGCGTGGGCCTGGAAACACCATATATTTT. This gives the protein CSVEVWVRGPGNTIYF.

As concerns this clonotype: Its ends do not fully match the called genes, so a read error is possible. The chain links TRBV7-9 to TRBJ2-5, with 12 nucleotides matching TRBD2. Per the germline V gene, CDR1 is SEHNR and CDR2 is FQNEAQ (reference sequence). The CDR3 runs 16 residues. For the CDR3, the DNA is TGCGCCAGCAGGGTCCTCGGACTAGCGGGAACAGAGACCCAGTACTTC. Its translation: CASRVLGLAGTETQYF.

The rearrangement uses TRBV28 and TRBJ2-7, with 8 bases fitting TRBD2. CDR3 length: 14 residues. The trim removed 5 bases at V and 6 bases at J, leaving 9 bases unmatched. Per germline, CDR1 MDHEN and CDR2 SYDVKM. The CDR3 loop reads CASSMPLAGREQYF. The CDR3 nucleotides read TGTGCCAGCAGTATGCCGTTAGCGGGACGCGAGCAGTACTTC. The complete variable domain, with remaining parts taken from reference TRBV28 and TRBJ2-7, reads DVKVTQSSRYLVKRTGEKVFLECVQDMDHENMFWYRQDPGLGLRLIYFSYDVKMKEKGDIPEGYSVSREKKERFSLILESASTNQTSMYLCASSMPLAGREQYFGPGTRLTVT.

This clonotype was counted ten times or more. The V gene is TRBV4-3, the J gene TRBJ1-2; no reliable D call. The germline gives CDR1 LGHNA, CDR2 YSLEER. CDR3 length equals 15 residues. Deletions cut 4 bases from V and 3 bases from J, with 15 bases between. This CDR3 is CASSPLLARDYGYTF. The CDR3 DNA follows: TGCGCCAGCAGCCCACTCCTCGCGCGAGACTATGGCTACACCTTC.

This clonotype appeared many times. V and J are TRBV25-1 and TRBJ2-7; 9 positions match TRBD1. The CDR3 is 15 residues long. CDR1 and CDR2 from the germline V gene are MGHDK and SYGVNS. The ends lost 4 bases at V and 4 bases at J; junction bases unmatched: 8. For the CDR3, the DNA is TGTGCCAGCAGTGTTAGGGACAGGGTTCGGTACGAGCAGTACTTC. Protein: CASSVRDRVRYEQYF.

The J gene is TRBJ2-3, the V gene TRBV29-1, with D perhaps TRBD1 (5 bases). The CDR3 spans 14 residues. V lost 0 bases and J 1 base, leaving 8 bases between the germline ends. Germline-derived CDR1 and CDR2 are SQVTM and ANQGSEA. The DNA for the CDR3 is TGCAGCGTTGAAGACAGGGCTGGCACAGATACGCAGTATTTT. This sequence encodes CSVEDRAGTDTQYF.

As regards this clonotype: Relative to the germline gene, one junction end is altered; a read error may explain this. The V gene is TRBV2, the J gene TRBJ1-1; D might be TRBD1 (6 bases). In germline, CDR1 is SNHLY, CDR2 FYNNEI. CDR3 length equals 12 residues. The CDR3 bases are TGCGCCAGCGCCTTTGACAGGAACGAAGCTTTCTTT. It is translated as CASAFDRNEAFF.

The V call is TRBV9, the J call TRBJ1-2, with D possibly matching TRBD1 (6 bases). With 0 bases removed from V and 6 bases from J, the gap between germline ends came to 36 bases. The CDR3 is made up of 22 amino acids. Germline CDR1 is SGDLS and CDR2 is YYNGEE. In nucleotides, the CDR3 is TGTGCCAGCAGCGTAGTCTGCAGTGCTTATACCCGGGACACTTCCGGGGACGATGGCTACACCTTC. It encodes CASSVVCSAYTRDTSGDDGYTF.

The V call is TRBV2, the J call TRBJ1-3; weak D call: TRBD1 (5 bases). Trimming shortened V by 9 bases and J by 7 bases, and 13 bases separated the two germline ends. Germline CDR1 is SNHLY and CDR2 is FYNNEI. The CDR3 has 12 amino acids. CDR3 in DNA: TGTGCCAGGGGAGGGGAGATGAACACCATATATTTT. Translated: CARGGEMNTIYF.

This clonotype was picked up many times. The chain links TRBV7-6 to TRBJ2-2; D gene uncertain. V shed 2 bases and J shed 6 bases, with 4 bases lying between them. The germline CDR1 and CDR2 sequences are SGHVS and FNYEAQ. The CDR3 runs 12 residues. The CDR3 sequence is CASSLFAGELFF. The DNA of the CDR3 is TGTGCCAGCAGCTTATTCGCCGGGGAGCTGTTTTTT.

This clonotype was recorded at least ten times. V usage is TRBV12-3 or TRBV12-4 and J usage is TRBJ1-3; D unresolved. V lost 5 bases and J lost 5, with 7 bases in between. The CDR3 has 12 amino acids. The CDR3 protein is CASSLYRNTIYF. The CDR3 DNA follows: TGTGCCAGCAGTCTCTATAGAAACACCATATATTTT.

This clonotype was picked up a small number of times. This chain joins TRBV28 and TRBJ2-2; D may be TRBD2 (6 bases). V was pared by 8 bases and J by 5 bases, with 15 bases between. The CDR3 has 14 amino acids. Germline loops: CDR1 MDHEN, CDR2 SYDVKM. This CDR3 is CASRISGGTGELFF. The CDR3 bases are TGTGCCAGCCGCATTAGCGGTGGGACCGGGGAGCTGTTTTTT.

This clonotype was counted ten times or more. In DNA, the CDR3 is TGTGCCAGCAGTGGTGGTCAGGGCGATCAGCCCCAGCATTTT. Residues: CASSGGQGDQPQHF. The chain has TRBV2 and TRBJ1-5; tentatively, D is TRBD1 (5 bases). The CDR3 has 14 amino acids. Trimming pared 4 bases from V and 5 bases from J, leaving 12 bases between. Germline V CDR1 and CDR2: SNHLY, FYNNEI. Combining the CDR3 with reference TRBV2 and TRBJ1-5 gives the whole variable domain EPEVTQTPSHQVTQMGQEVILRCVPISNHLYFYWYRQILGQKVEFLVSFYNNEISEKSEIFDDQFSVERPDGSNFTLKIRSTKLEDSAMYFCASSGGQGDQPQHFGDGTRLSIL.

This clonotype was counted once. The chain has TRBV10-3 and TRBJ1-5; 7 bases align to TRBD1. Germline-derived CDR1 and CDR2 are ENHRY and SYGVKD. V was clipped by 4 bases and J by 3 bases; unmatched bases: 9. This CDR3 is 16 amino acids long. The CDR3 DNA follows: TGTGCCATCAGTGGATCACCGGGACAGACCAATCAGCCCCAGCATTTT. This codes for CAISGSPGQTNQPQHF.

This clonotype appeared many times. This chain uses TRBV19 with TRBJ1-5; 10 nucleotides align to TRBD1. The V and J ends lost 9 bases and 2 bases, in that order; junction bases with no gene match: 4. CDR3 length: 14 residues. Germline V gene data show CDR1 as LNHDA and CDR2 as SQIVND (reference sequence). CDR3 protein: CASSGTGGNQPQHF. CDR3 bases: TGTGCCAGCAGTGGGACAGGGGGCAATCAGCCCCAGCATTTT.

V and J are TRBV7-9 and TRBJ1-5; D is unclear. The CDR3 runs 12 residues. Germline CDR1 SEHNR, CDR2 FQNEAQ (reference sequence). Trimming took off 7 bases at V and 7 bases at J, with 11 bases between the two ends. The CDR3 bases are TGTGCCAGCACCAACCGTGGGCAGCCCCAGCATTTT. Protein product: CASTNRGQPQHF.

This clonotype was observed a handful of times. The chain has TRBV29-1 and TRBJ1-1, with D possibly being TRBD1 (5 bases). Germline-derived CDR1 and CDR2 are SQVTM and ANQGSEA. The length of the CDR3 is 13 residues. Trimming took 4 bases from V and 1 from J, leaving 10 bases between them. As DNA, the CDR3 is TGCAGCGTTGGTGGCAGGGAGAACACTGAAGCTTTCTTT. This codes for CSVGGRENTEAFF.